This T cell receptor (beta chain) was retrieved from a study of T cell changes during pregnancy in multiple sclerosis. CDR1 is MRHNA and CDR2 is SNTAGT in the germline V gene. The V gene lost 9 bases and the J gene lost 0 bases, with 14 bases spanning the gap. The CDR3 spans 15 residues. Libraries were prepared by immunoSEQ multiplex PCR; TCRdb keeps only in-frame clonotypes and omits some of them. The sample holds roughly 73,000 clones, approximately 94% seen once. The receptor was isolated from a female donor in good health, enrolled as a control in a pregnancy study. The material sequenced was peripheral blood, taken in the second trimester of pregnancy. The chain combines TRBV6-4 with TRBJ2-2; a weak D match, TRBD2 (6 bases). This CDR3 reads CASSAGPPNTGELFF. In nucleotides, the CDR3 is TGTGCCAGTTCGGCGGGGCCGCCGAACACCGGGGAGCTGTTTTTT.